These 26 T cell receptor beta chains were sequenced from one sample in a study of CD8+ T cells in alopecia areata. cDNA reverse transcribed from extracted RNA served as the sequencing template. Assay: immunoSEQ multiplex PCR; the TCRdb copy retains only in-frame clones and omits some. In the table there are 150,000 or so clones, 50% to 60% of which are singletons. Sequenced: CD4+ T cells sorted from blood. All receptors derive from a human donor in good health.

DNA of the CDR3: TGTGCCAGCAGTTACTCGAGGGACAGATCCTACGAGCAGTACTTC. Its translation: CASSYSRDRSYEQYF. This chain connects TRBV6-5 to TRBJ2-7, with 7 bases aligning to TRBD1. Germline CDR1 reads MNHEY; CDR2 reads SVGAGI. Unmatched junction bases numbered 3, after V lost 0 bases and J lost 1 base. CDR3 length: 15 residues.

This clone was observed a handful of times. The V and J genes are TRBV9 and TRBJ2-7, with 7 positions matching TRBD2. The CDR3 contains 14 residues. Germline-derived CDR1 and CDR2 are SGDLS and YYNGEE. With V trimmed by 0 bases and J by 3 bases, 3 bases remained unmatched. CDR3 residues: CASSVGGGDYEQYF. The CDR3 DNA reads as TGTGCCAGCAGCGTAGGTGGGGGGGACTACGAGCAGTACTTC.

V is TRBV5-1 and J is TRBJ2-7; D is uncertain. In germline, CDR1 is SGHRS, CDR2 YFSETQ. The V gene lost 2 bases and the J gene lost 2 bases, with 11 bases spanning the gap. This CDR3 region has 14 residues. CDR3 nucleotides: TGCGCCAGCAGCTTTTATGACTTCCCCTACGAGCAGTACTTC. Its protein is CASSFYDFPYEQYF.

The chain employs TRBV2 and TRBJ1-5; D is unresolved. The CDR3 totals 13 residues. CDR1 and CDR2 from the germline V gene are SNHLY and FYNNEI. The ends were cut back, 5 bases at V and 3 bases at J, with 8 bases in the middle. CDR3 DNA: TGTGCCAGCAGTCGGGCTATCAATCAGCCCCAGCATTTT. It specifies CASSRAINQPQHF.

The V call is TRBV29-1, the J call TRBJ2-3, with 7 bases lining up with TRBD2. Germline trimming cut 2 bases from V and 2 bases from J; bases unmatched to any gene: 4. Per the germline V gene, CDR1 is SQVTM and CDR2 is ANQGSEA. This CDR3 region has 14 residues. CDR3: CSVEPSGSTDTQYF. The CDR3 DNA reads TGCAGCGTTGAACCTAGCGGCTCCACAGATACGCAGTATTTT.

J is TRBJ2-1 and V is TRBV29-1; 8 bases align to TRBD2. The J segment lost 0 bases and the V segment lost 8 bases, leaving 9 bases of the junction unmatched. The CDR3 is 15 amino acids. Germline CDR1 and CDR2: SQVTM and ANQGSEA. The CDR3 reads CSTLGLAGSYNEQFF. CDR3 nucleotide sequence: TGCAGCACCCTGGGGCTAGCGGGCTCCTACAATGAGCAGTTCTTC.

This clone turned up a few times. The chain carries TRBV5-1 and TRBJ1-2; 12 positions agree with TRBD1. This CDR3 has 14 residues. V trimming: 4 bases; J trimming: 5 bases; junction bases outside the gene matches: 3. Germline CDR1 and CDR2: SGHRS and YFSETQ. For the CDR3, the DNA is TGCGCCAGCAGCGGGGACAGGGGGCATTATGGCTACACCTTC. Translated, it gives CASSGDRGHYGYTF.

V usage is TRBV5-4 and J usage is TRBJ2-7; unclear D gene. The CDR3 contains 11 residues. Germline V gives CDR1 SGHNT, CDR2 YYREEE (reference sequence). Trimming took off 3 bases at V and 3 bases at J, with 4 bases between the two ends. The CDR3, as DNA: TGTGCCAGCAGCTCGGACTACGAGCAGTACTTC. Its protein is CASSSDYEQYF.

The chain joins TRBV29-1 to TRBJ2-3; the D is unclear. The CDR3 spans 13 residues. CDR1 is SQVTM and CDR2 is ANQGSEA in the germline V gene. Between the trimmed V and J ends, which lost 1 base and 2 bases, there was a span of 7 bases. The CDR3 loop reads CSVEAYSTDTQYF. In DNA, the CDR3 is TGCAGCGTTGAAGCCTATTCCACAGATACGCAGTATTTT.

The chain combines TRBV9 with TRBJ1-1; no reliable D call. The CDR3 runs to 13 residues. Trimming shortened V by 5 bases and J by 1 base, and 9 bases separated the two germline ends. Germline-derived CDR1 and CDR2 are SGDLS and YYNGEE. In DNA form, the CDR3 reads TGTGCCAGCAGTTCCAAGCCGAACACTGAAGCTTTCTTT. Its protein is CASSSKPNTEAFF.

The V and J genes are TRBV29-1 and TRBJ2-7; perhaps TRBD2 as D (5 bases). Germline assignment: CDR1 SQVTM and CDR2 ANQGSEA. This CDR3 spans 12 amino acids. Trimming shortened V by 7 bases and J by 2 bases, and 12 bases separated the two germline ends. CDR3 sequence: CSARTRTYEQYF. The CDR3 DNA follows: TGCAGCGCGAGAACTAGAACCTACGAGCAGTACTTC.

The rearrangement joins TRBV5-4 to TRBJ2-7; maybe TRBD1 (6 bases). The germline gives CDR1 SGHNT, CDR2 YYREEE (reference sequence). This CDR3 region has 14 residues. The germline V and J ends were trimmed by 4 bases and 0 bases, with 11 bases remaining between them. DNA for the CDR3: TGTGCCAGCAGCGCGACAGGTAACTCCTACGAGCAGTACTTC. It encodes CASSATGNSYEQYF.

The V gene is TRBV7-9, the J gene TRBJ1-2; D call uncertain. Trimming removed 7 bases at V and 4 bases at J, with 16 bases between. From germline, CDR1 is SEHNR and CDR2 FQNEAQ (reference sequence). The CDR3 extends over 14 amino acids. The CDR3 nucleotides read TGTGCCAGCACCCGGGGTCCCCGGGGCTATGGCTACACCTTC. It translates to CASTRGPRGYGYTF.

CDR3: CASSQRGPASKNIQYF. In DNA, the CDR3 is TGCGCCAGCAGCCAACGAGGACCCGCTTCAAAAAACATTCAGTACTTC. The gene calls are TRBV4-1 and TRBJ2-4; D not certain. The CDR3 is 16 residues long. V lost 2 bases and J 4 bases, leaving 15 bases between the germline ends. Germline V lookup: CDR1 MGHRA, CDR2 YSYEKL.

This clone was observed a single time. The V and J genes are TRBV6-1 and TRBJ1-5; D call uncertain. This CDR3 has 14 amino acids. CDR1 is MNHNS, CDR2 SASEGT, per germline. V lost 4 bases, J lost 5 bases, and 12 bases lay in between. The CDR3 DNA is TGTGCCAGCAGTGCGGAGGGAAGAGATCAGCCCCAGCATTTT. It is translated as CASSAEGRDQPQHF.

The chain carries TRBV29-1 and TRBJ1-3; TRBD1 aligns across 7 bases. The V and J ends lost 6 bases and 1 base, in that order; junction bases with no gene match: 12. This CDR3 contains 16 residues. The germline V gene encodes CDR1 SQVTM and CDR2 ANQGSEA. CDR3 coding DNA: TGCAGCGTGATCAGCCGGGGACAGCGTTCTGGAAACACCATATATTTT. Translating it yields CSVISRGQRSGNTIYF.

The chain carries TRBV9 and TRBJ1-1, with unresolved D. Germline V gives CDR1 SGDLS, CDR2 YYNGEE. Trimming stripped 1 base from V and 7 bases from J, with 14 bases between. CDR3 length: 14 residues. CDR3 bases: TGTGCCAGCAGCGTAAACGTAGGGCTGGGTGAAGCTTTCTTT. This gives the protein CASSVNVGLGEAFF.

This chain joins TRBV29-1 and TRBJ1-2; a weak D match, TRBD1 (6 bases). The CDR3 consists of 12 residues. With 7 bases removed from V and 4 bases from J, the gap between germline ends came to 13 bases. Germline CDR1 and CDR2: SQVTM and ANQGSEA. CDR3 in DNA: TGCAGCGCGTCGGTAGGGGGCTATGGCTACACCTTC. This codes for CSASVGGYGYTF.

The chain recombines TRBV11-2 with TRBJ2-4; either TRBD1 or TRBD2 may fit D (5 bases each). The CDR3 extends over 17 amino acids. Trimming shortened V by 1 base and J by 2 bases, and 15 bases separated the two germline ends. CDR1 is SGHAT, CDR2 FQNNGV, per germline. CDR3 sequence: CASSLVEGPISKNIQYF. In nucleotides, the CDR3 is TGTGCCAGCAGCTTAGTAGAGGGGCCCATCTCCAAAAACATTCAGTACTTC. Filled out from reference TRBV11-2 and TRBJ2-4, the complete variable domain reads EAGVAQSPRYKIIEKRQSVAFWCNPISGHATLYWYQQILGQGPKLLIQFQNNGVVDDSQLPKDRFSAERLKGVDSTLKIQPAKLEDSAVYLCASSLVEGPISKNIQYFGAGTRLSVL.

This chain links TRBV14 with TRBJ2-5; D perhaps matches TRBD2 (6 bases). The CDR3 runs 14 residues. V was shortened by 1 base and J by 3 bases, with 9 bases between the two germline ends. Germline V gene sequence: CDR1 SGHDN, CDR2 FVKESK. The CDR3 protein is CASSQGLAKETQYF. Here the CDR3 DNA reads TGTGCCAGCAGCCAAGGTCTAGCGAAAGAGACCCAGTACTTC. Drawing the rest from reference TRBV14 and TRBJ2-5, the complete variable domain is EAGVTQFPSHSVIEKGQTVTLRCDPISGHDNLYWYRRVMGKEIKFLLHFVKESKQDESGMPNNRFLAERTGGTYSTLKVQPAELEDSGVYFCASSQGLAKETQYFGPGTRLLVL.

This clone has just one count. This chain joins TRBV29-1 and TRBJ1-1; unclear D gene. V was trimmed by 4 bases and J by 0 bases, leaving 12 bases between them. CDR3 size: 14 residues. Germline assignment: CDR1 SQVTM and CDR2 ANQGSEA. Here the CDR3 reads CSVGLGGLNTEAFF. In nucleotides, the CDR3 is TGCAGCGTTGGGTTAGGCGGTTTGAACACTGAAGCTTTCTTT.

This chain uses TRBV6-6 with TRBJ1-2, with unresolved D. Germline V CDR1 and CDR2: MNHNY, SVGAGI (reference sequence). CDR3 length: 14 amino acids. V lost 0 bases, J lost 8 bases, and 13 bases lay in between. This chain's CDR3 is CASSYSIQQGGYTF. The CDR3 DNA reads TGTGCCAGCAGTTACTCGATACAGCAAGGAGGCTACACCTTC.

The J gene is TRBJ1-5, the V gene TRBV30; D not resolved. Germline V lookup: CDR1 GTSNPN, CDR2 SVGIG (reference sequence). The V and J ends lost 0 bases and 9 bases respectively, with 6 bases between them. The CDR3 is 11 residues long. The CDR3 DNA reads TGTGCCTGGAGTGTCGGAGGGCCCCAGCATTTT. Translation: CAWSVGGPQHF.

The J gene is TRBJ1-2, the V gene TRBV29-1; D call uncertain. Trimming shortened V by 6 bases and J by 7 bases, and 15 bases separated the two germline ends. Germline CDR1 reads SQVTM; CDR2 reads ANQGSEA. CDR3 length equals 12 residues. The CDR3 sequence is CSVLEPGGGYTF. CDR3 DNA sequence: TGCAGCGTCCTCGAACCCGGAGGTGGCTACACCTTC.

V is TRBV2 and J is TRBJ2-1; 13 bases match TRBD2. Germline assignment: CDR1 SNHLY and CDR2 FYNNEI. With V trimmed by 2 bases and J by 6 bases, 4 bases remained unmatched. This CDR3 is built from 16 residues. The CDR3 here is CASSETSGRAINEQFF. Here the CDR3 DNA reads TGTGCCAGCAGTGAAACTAGCGGGAGGGCCATCAATGAGCAGTTCTTC.

This clone was observed a handful of times. CDR3 in amino acids: CAWSHRMNTGELFF. CDR3 in DNA: TGTGCCTGGAGTCACCGGATGAACACCGGGGAGCTGTTTTTT. This chain joins TRBV30 and TRBJ2-2, with D uncertain. Deletions cut 2 bases from V and 1 base from J, with 8 bases between. CDR1 is GTSNPN and CDR2 is SVGIG in the germline V gene (reference sequence). The CDR3 is 14 residues long.